This note documents a single T cell receptor beta chain sequence. The antigen remains unidentified. These data belong to a study of cytotoxic CD8 clonotypes in ibrutinib-treated CLL. Targeted sequencing depth ranged from 1 in 200,000 to 1 in 1 million T cells. Method: immunoSEQ multiplex PCR; TCRdb's copy keeps in-frame clones and lacks some. Of about 24,000 clones detected, 78% appear once; the ten largest clones hold about 10%. This CDR3 spans 12 amino acids. With 1 base removed from V and 5 bases from J, the gap between germline ends came to 4 bases. Germline V lookup: CDR1 SGHAT, CDR2 FQNNGV. Overall study results and limits: In comparison with age-matched healthy donors, baseline clonality was higher and tracked circulating CD8+ T-cell counts.

V usage is TRBV11-2 and J usage is TRBJ2-3; D gene ambiguous. The sequence came from a human donor with chronic lymphocytic leukemia. The starting material was PBMCs, obtained before ibrutinib treatment. CDR3 sequence: CASSLVRDTQYF. Written as DNA, the CDR3 is TGTGCCAGCAGCTTAGTCAGAGATACGCAGTATTTT. Drawing the rest from reference TRBV11-2 and TRBJ2-3, the complete variable domain is EAGVAQSPRYKIIEKRQSVAFWCNPISGHATLYWYQQILGQGPKLLIQFQNNGVVDDSQLPKDRFSAERLKGVDSTLKIQPAKLEDSAVYLCASSLVRDTQYFGPGTRLTVL.